These 5 T cell receptor beta chains were all obtained from the same sample, sequenced in a study of somatic mutations in cytotoxic T cells in rheumatoid arthritis. Some clones are missing from TCRdb's copy, which holds only in-frame ones; the method was immunoSEQ multiplex PCR. The sample records approximately 13,000 clones, around 68% being singletons. The sequenced material came from CD8+ T cells sorted from blood. All receptors derive from a man between 65 and 79 years old in good health.

This clone was seen once. The chain recombines TRBV19 with TRBJ2-1, with no clear D. This CDR3 is 16 amino acids long. Germline CDR1 LNHDA, CDR2 SQIVND (reference sequence). The germline V and J ends were trimmed by 5 bases and 0 bases, with 14 bases remaining between them. The CDR3 nucleotides read TGTGCCAGTAGTCCGATGGGGATTAGCTCCTACAATGAGCAGTTCTTC. As protein: CASSPMGISSYNEQFF.

This clone was counted between two and nine times. This chain uses TRBV2 with TRBJ1-1; D is ambiguous. The germline V gene encodes CDR1 SNHLY and CDR2 FYNNEI. The CDR3 runs 10 residues. V was pared by 6 bases and J by 8 bases, with 7 bases between. The DNA of the CDR3 is TGTGCCAGCAGCTTGGGAGAAGCTTTCTTT. Translating it yields CASSLGEAFF.

The V and J genes are TRBV19 and TRBJ2-3; maybe TRBD1 (6 bases). Trimming took 5 bases from V and 0 from J, leaving 12 bases between them. The CDR3 is made up of 15 amino acids. Germline-derived CDR1 and CDR2 are LNHDA and SQIVND (reference sequence). CDR3 residues: CASSSWTASTDTQYF. In nucleotides, the CDR3 is TGTGCCAGTAGTTCGTGGACAGCGAGCACAGATACGCAGTATTTT.

The rearrangement uses TRBV9 and TRBJ2-3, with TRBD1 matching 7 bases. Trimming at V came to 4 bases and at J to 0 bases, leaving 11 bases not matched to a gene. The germline gives CDR1 SGDLS, CDR2 YYNGEE. This CDR3 spans 17 amino acids. CDR3 sequence reads: CASSSGTDSVSTDTQYF. The CDR3 bases are TGTGCCAGCAGCTCGGGGACAGATTCCGTTAGCACAGATACGCAGTATTTT. Using reference TRBV9 and TRBJ2-3 for the parts outside the CDR3, the full variable domain is DSGVTQTPKHLITATGQRVTLRCSPRSGDLSVYWYQQSLDQGLQFLIQYYNGEERAKGNILERFSAQQFPDLHSELNLSSLELGDSALYFCASSSGTDSVSTDTQYFGPGTRLTVL.

The chain is built from TRBV9 and TRBJ2-1, with 7 positions matching TRBD2. J was trimmed by 9 bases and V by 0 bases; bases with no gene match: 3. The CDR3 extends over 13 amino acids. Per the germline V gene, CDR1 is SGDLS and CDR2 is YYNGEE. CDR3 nucleotide sequence: TGTGCCAGCAGCGTAGTGGGGGGGGGTGAGCAGTTCTTC. Protein product: CASSVVGGGEQFF. The whole variable domain, filled in from reference TRBV9 and TRBJ2-1, reads DSGVTQTPKHLITATGQRVTLRCSPRSGDLSVYWYQQSLDQGLQFLIQYYNGEERAKGNILERFSAQQFPDLHSELNLSSLELGDSALYFCASSVVGGGEQFFGPGTRLTVL.